The clone carrying this T cell receptor beta chain has just one count. What it binds is unknown. Germline V gene data show CDR1 as MNHNY and CDR2 as SVGAGI (reference sequence). This CDR3 comprises 16 residues. V trimming: 3 bases; J trimming: 6 bases; junction bases outside the gene matches: 7. This entry is derived from a study of cytomegalovirus exposure and HLA in healthy donors. Findings of the study overall: Indistinguishable V segments, including TRBV6-2 and TRBV6-3, were excluded.

The PCR employed 60 Vbeta primers together with 13 Jbeta primers. Assay: immunoSEQ multiplex PCR; the TCRdb copy retains only in-frame clones and omits some. The table records approximately 220,000 clones, roughly 83% of them present only once. Sequenced input: PBMCs. This chain links TRBV6-6 with TRBJ2-2, with 10 bases aligning to TRBD1. The receptor was derived from a girl aged 5-17 years in good health and CMV-seronegative. The CDR3 protein is CASSYNRQGASGELFF. The CDR3 nucleotides are TGTGCCAGCAGTTATAATCGACAGGGGGCCTCCGGGGAGCTGTTTTTT.